This T cell receptor beta chain was sequenced in a study of CD8+CD57+ T cells in acquired aplastic anemia. Background on the study: Isolated CD4+ and CD8+ cells, once sorted, yielded DNA averaging about 3.1 ug.

Comments on this clonotype: The antigen is undetermined.

Genomic DNA provided the template from which TCR beta VDJ and CDR3 profiles were obtained. Via MiXCR, TCRdb re-called the reads, giving one row per CDR3 protein. The table includes around 250,000 distinct CDR3 sequences, 45% to 65% detected once. Study-wide results and limits: Common to patients and controls were twenty-nine CD8+ CDR3 sequences. Significant differences in CD8+ Simpson's diversity were not observed between patients and controls.

Germline CDR1 reads LNHDA; CDR2 reads SQIVND (reference sequence). V dropped 6 bases and J dropped 7 bases, with 13 bases sitting between them. The CDR3 covers 13 residues. This receptor was taken from a human donor with severe aplastic anemia or a healthy control (not recorded which). The specimen was sorted CD4+, CD8+, or CD8+CD57+ T cells (not recorded which) from PBMCs. The chain uses TRBV19 and TRBJ1-5; the D is unclear. The CDR3 bases are TGTGCCAGTAGCCCAGGAGGGTTCCAGCCCCAGCATTTT. The encoded protein is CASSPGGFQPQHF.